A single sample gave rise to the 27 T cell receptor beta chains below, sequenced in a study of control samples from healthy donors and cancer patients. Some clones are missing from TCRdb's copy, which holds only in-frame ones; the method was immunoSEQ multiplex PCR. Of 230,000 or so clones listed, about 95% are singletons. Sequences were obtained from blood. The receptor set was obtained from a man aged 45-60 years in good health.

The chain employs TRBV6-5 and TRBJ1-1; the D gene is possibly TRBD1 (6 bases). Germline CDR1 MNHEY, CDR2 SVGAGI. The CDR3 spans 14 residues. Trimming cost V 6 bases and J 8 bases, with 19 bases left between them. The CDR3 sequence: CASRAGGRRGEAFF. The DNA for the CDR3 is TGTGCCAGCAGGGCCGGGGGGCGACGAGGGGAAGCTTTCTTT.

This clone was seen only once. The J gene is TRBJ1-3, the V gene TRBV18; no clear D gene. The V and J ends lost 0 bases and 0 bases respectively, with 6 bases between them. Germline V gene data show CDR1 as KGHSH and CDR2 as LQKENI. The CDR3 spans 15 residues. The CDR3 coding sequence is TGTGCCAGCTCACCACCCTCGGTCTCTGGAAACACCATATATTTT. Amino acid sequence: CASSPPSVSGNTIYF. The variable domain in full, completed from reference TRBV18 and TRBJ1-3, reads NAGVMQNPRHLVRRRGQEARLRCSPMKGHSHVYWYRQLPEEGLKFMVYLQKENIIDESGMPKERFSAEFPKEGPSILRIQQVVRGDSAAYFCASSPPSVSGNTIYFGEGSWLTVV.

The rearrangement links TRBV19 to TRBJ1-5, with D uncertain. The germline V and J ends were trimmed by 5 bases and 5 bases, with 10 bases remaining between them. Germline assignment: CDR1 LNHDA and CDR2 SQIVND (reference sequence). The CDR3 totals 13 residues. Written as DNA, the CDR3 is TGTGCCAGTAGTGGTCCCTTTTATCAGCCCCAGCATTTT. It encodes CASSGPFYQPQHF.

V and J are TRBV6-5 and TRBJ2-7; D is unresolved. CDR3 size: 15 residues. Trimming shortened V by 8 bases and J by 4 bases, and 21 bases separated the two germline ends. Germline CDR1 is MNHEY and CDR2 is SVGAGI. CDR3 in DNA: TGTGCCAGCGTCCACCCAGCTAGTGGCGATTACGAGCAGTACTTC. This gives the protein CASVHPASGDYEQYF.

This chain uses TRBV28 with TRBJ1-2; TRBD1 might be the D (6 bases). Germline-derived CDR1 and CDR2 are MDHEN and SYDVKM. There are 15 residues in the CDR3. The germline V and J ends were trimmed by 5 bases and 4 bases, with 17 bases remaining between them. The CDR3 protein is CASSPPGHHLYGYTF. The CDR3 DNA is TGTGCCAGCAGTCCCCCGGGACACCATCTCTATGGCTACACCTTC.

The chain links TRBV6-6 to TRBJ2-7; no reliable D call. This CDR3 comprises 15 residues. The ends were cut back, 2 bases at V and 6 bases at J, with 17 bases in the middle. Germline V lookup: CDR1 MNHNY, CDR2 SVGAGI (reference sequence). CDR3 nucleotide sequence: TGTGCCAGCAGTTACGGCCGGAAGGGAAAAGGCGAGCAGTACGTC. Encoded protein: CASSYGRKGKGEQYV.

The rearrangement joins TRBV28 to TRBJ2-4; tentatively, D is TRBD2 (6 bases). The germline CDR1 and CDR2 sequences are MDHEN and SYDVKM. Trimming removed 6 bases from V and 0 bases from J, with 15 bases in between. This CDR3 is 16 amino acids long. In nucleotides, the CDR3 is TGTGCCAGCAGACTCCGGGACTCTCTAGCCAAAAACATTCAGTACTTC. This gives the protein CASRLRDSLAKNIQYF.

The J gene is TRBJ2-7, the V gene TRBV10-1, with D possibly TRBD1 on 5 matching bases. Trimming stripped 3 bases from V and 0 bases from J, with 6 bases between. Germline CDR1 is WNHNN and CDR2 is SYGVQD (reference sequence). The length of the CDR3 is 13 residues. CDR3 bases: TGCGCCAGCAGTGATGGACACTCCTACGAGCAGTACTTC. Encoded protein: CASSDGHSYEQYF.

The chain employs TRBV5-4 and TRBJ1-2, with TRBD1 matching over 8 bases. The CDR3 is made up of 13 amino acids. The germline CDR1 and CDR2 sequences are SGHNT and YYREEE (reference sequence). Trimming removed 3 bases from V and 2 bases from J; junction bases left unmatched: 0. The CDR3 DNA sequence: TGTGCCAGCAGCTGGGACAGGAACTATGGCTACACCTTC. Translating it yields CASSWDRNYGYTF. Supplemented by reference TRBV5-4 and TRBJ1-2, the full variable domain reads ETGVTQSPTHLIKTRGQQVTLRCSSQSGHNTVSWYQQALGQGPQFIFQYYREEENGRGNFPPRFSGLQFPNYSSELNVNALELDDSALYLCASSWDRNYGYTFGSGTRLTVV.

The chain couples TRBV20-1 to TRBJ2-1; D gene ambiguous. The germline V gene has CDR1 DFQATT and CDR2 SNEGSKA (reference sequence). The CDR3 consists of 14 residues. V was clipped by 3 bases and J by 5 bases, with 14 bases between them. The CDR3 reads CSASSRGVDNEQFF. The CDR3 region has the DNA TGCAGTGCTAGTTCTCGCGGCGTTGACAATGAGCAGTTCTTC.

In regard to this clone: The germline gene is not matched at one end of the junction; a read error may be the cause. This chain connects TRBV28 to TRBJ1-2; the D is unclear. CDR1 MDHEN and CDR2 SYDVKM come from the germline V gene. This CDR3 is built from 14 residues. This CDR3 is CASSFLTESYGHTF. In DNA, the CDR3 is TGTGCCAGCAGTTTCTTAACCGAGTCCTATGGCCACACCTTC.

Written as DNA, the CDR3 is TGTGCCAGCAGTACAGGGGCAGAGACCCAGTACTTC. Amino acids: CASSTGAETQYF. The chain employs TRBV12-3 or TRBV12-4 and TRBJ2-5; 7 bases agree with TRBD1. Trimming cost V 5 bases and J 4 bases; bases outside gene matches: 1. The CDR3 runs 12 residues.

CDR3 DNA sequence: TGTGCCTGGATAATGGGGGCTGAAGCTTTCTTT. Its protein is CAWIMGAEAFF. The V call is TRBV30, the J call TRBJ1-1, with D perhaps TRBD1 (5 bases). The CDR3 totals 11 residues. The V and J ends lost 4 bases and 6 bases respectively, with 9 bases between them. CDR1 is GTSNPN and CDR2 is SVGIG in the germline V gene (reference sequence). Drawing the rest from reference TRBV30 and TRBJ1-1, the complete variable domain is SQTIHQWPATLVQPVGSPLSLECTVEGTSNPNLYWYRQAAGRGLQLLFYSVGIGQISSEVPQNLSASRPQDRQFILSSKKLLLSDSGFYLCAWIMGAEAFFGQGTRLTVV.

The genes are TRBV28 and TRBJ2-6; tentatively, D is TRBD1 (5 bases). The CDR3 length is 18 residues. Trimming took 1 base from V and 4 from J, leaving 17 bases between them. Germline assignment: CDR1 MDHEN and CDR2 SYDVKM. The CDR3 loop reads CASSLFRRVLTGANVLTF. The DNA of the CDR3 is TGTGCCAGCAGTTTATTTCGCAGGGTATTAACCGGGGCCAACGTCCTGACTTTC.

The chain uses TRBV29-1 and TRBJ1-2; maybe TRBD1 (5 bases). The CDR3 covers 14 residues. Germline V lookup: CDR1 SQVTM, CDR2 ANQGSEA. Trimming removed 4 bases at V and 4 bases at J, with 16 bases between. Here the CDR3 reads CSVAMLTEAYGYTF. The CDR3 DNA sequence: TGCAGCGTTGCAATGCTGACAGAGGCCTATGGCTACACCTTC.

The rearrangement uses TRBV14 and TRBJ2-2; TRBD1 matches 7 bases. V was pared by 4 bases and J by 3 bases, with 2 bases of the junction left unmatched. Germline V lookup: CDR1 SGHDN, CDR2 FVKESK. The CDR3 covers 14 residues. This CDR3 is CASSRDRYTGELFF. DNA of the CDR3: TGTGCCAGCAGCCGGGACAGATACACCGGGGAGCTGTTTTTT.

The chain links TRBV5-1 to TRBJ2-2; 7 nucleotides agree with TRBD1. CDR1 is SGHRS, CDR2 YFSETQ, per germline. V shed 4 bases and J 3 bases; nucleotides not matched to a gene: 6. The CDR3 covers 15 residues. Here the CDR3 reads CASSLGTVYTGELFF. The CDR3 region has the DNA TGCGCCAGCAGCCTGGGGACAGTTTACACCGGGGAGCTGTTTTTT.

Only one count was recorded for this clone. V usage is TRBV7-9 and J usage is TRBJ2-1; D gene uncertain. The germline V gene encodes CDR1 SEHNR and CDR2 FQNEAQ (reference sequence). This CDR3 contains 16 residues. Trimming left V 2 bases short and J 3 bases short, with 14 bases between. The CDR3 is CASSLPPADLYNEQFF. DNA for the CDR3: TGTGCCAGCAGCTTACCACCGGCAGATCTCTACAATGAGCAGTTCTTC.

The chain employs TRBV28 and TRBJ2-5, with TRBD1 matching over 10 bases. V was pared by 4 bases and J by 5 bases, with 13 bases of the junction left unmatched. The CDR3 covers 17 residues. Germline-derived CDR1 and CDR2 are MDHEN and SYDVKM. Written as DNA, the CDR3 is TGTGCCAGCAGTTCTTCTCCCGGGACAGGGGCCGGTGAGACCCAGTACTTC. The encoded protein is CASSSSPGTGAGETQYF.

This chain uses TRBV24-1 with TRBJ2-3; TRBD1 matches at 7 bases. V lost 4 bases, J lost 3 bases, and 6 bases stayed unmatched. CDR3 length equals 15 residues. The V gene's germline CDR1 is KGHDR and CDR2 SFDVKD. CDR3 nucleotides: TGTGCCACCAGTGACCGGGACAGCCCAACAGATACGCAGTATTTT. Protein sequence: CATSDRDSPTDTQYF.

V and J are TRBV7-2 and TRBJ1-4; D not resolved. CDR1 is SGHTA and CDR2 is FQGNSA in the germline V gene. V lost 3 bases to trimming and J lost 4 bases, with 9 bases between them. This CDR3 has 14 residues. CDR3 in amino acids: CASSFRTVNEKLFF. In DNA, the CDR3 is TGTGCCAGCAGCTTCCGGACGGTTAATGAAAAACTGTTTTTT. Full variable domain (outside the CDR3, taken from reference TRBV7-2 and TRBJ1-4): GAGVSQSPSNKVTEKGKDVELRCDPISGHTALYWYRQSLGQGLEFLIYFQGNSAPDKSGLPSDRFSAERTGGSVSTLTIQRTQQEDSAVYLCASSFRTVNEKLFFGSGTQLSVL.

The chain combines TRBV19 with TRBJ1-1; D gene unclear. The CDR3 sequence is 13 residues long. Germline lookup yields CDR1 LNHDA and CDR2 SQIVND (reference sequence). Trimming pared 5 bases from V and 0 bases from J, leaving 7 bases between. CDR3 DNA sequence: TGTGCCAGTAGTGGGCTATTGAACACTGAAGCTTTCTTT. Its protein is CASSGLLNTEAFF.

CDR3 protein: CASSPTGTGRILNYGYTF. DNA for the CDR3: TGTGCCAGCAGTCCCACAGGAACGGGCAGGATATTAAACTATGGCTACACCTTC. V usage is TRBV28 and J usage is TRBJ1-2; possible D gene TRBD1, 5 bases. CDR3 length equals 18 residues. Per the germline V gene, CDR1 is MDHEN and CDR2 is SYDVKM. V lost 5 bases and J lost 2, with 24 bases in between.

Note on this clone: Other DNA sequences within the sample encode an identical CDR3. The chain joins TRBV11-2 to TRBJ1-4; no firm D call. V lost 0 bases and J 8 bases, leaving 13 bases between the germline ends. CDR3 length: 15 residues. Germline V gene sequence: CDR1 SGHAT, CDR2 FQNNGV. CDR3 DNA: TGTGCCAGCAGCTTAGAACTAAGCGCGGGGGAAAAACTGTTTTTT. Encoded protein: CASSLELSAGEKLFF.

The rearrangement uses TRBV6-5 and TRBJ1-1; unclear D gene. V was cut by 7 bases and J by 5 bases, with 17 bases left in between. This CDR3 comprises 14 residues. CDR1 and CDR2 from the germline V gene are MNHEY and SVGAGI. The CDR3 sequence: CASTFGQVSTEAFF. Written as DNA, the CDR3 is TGTGCCAGCACATTTGGCCAGGTATCAACTGAAGCTTTCTTT.

The rearrangement links TRBV7-9 to TRBJ1-5; D gene uncertain. Germline CDR1 SEHNR, CDR2 FQNEAQ (reference sequence). The CDR3 runs 14 residues. Deletions cut 10 bases from V and 4 bases from J, with 17 bases between. This CDR3 reads CAIGDTDLNQPQHF. DNA of the CDR3: TGTGCCATAGGTGATACAGACTTAAATCAGCCCCAGCATTTT. The full variable domain, in which reference TRBV7-9 and TRBJ1-5 provide the parts outside the CDR3, is DTGVSQNPRHKITKRGQNVTFRCDPISEHNRLYWYRQTLGQGPEFLTYFQNEAQLEKSRLLSDRFSAERPKGSFSTLEIQRTEQGDSAMYLCAIGDTDLNQPQHFGDGTRLSIL.

This sequence joins TRBV24-1 and TRBJ2-5; maybe TRBD1 (6 bases). CDR1 is KGHDR, CDR2 SFDVKD, per germline. V was cut by 5 bases and J by 5 bases, with 20 bases left in between. This CDR3 has 16 amino acids. The CDR3 protein is CATSGINGQFGETQYF. CDR3 nucleotide sequence: TGTGCCACCAGTGGGATTAACGGACAGTTTGGGGAGACCCAGTACTTC.